This note documents a single T cell receptor beta chain sequence. Its antigen remains unidentified. J gave up 9 bases and V 5 bases, and 8 bases lay outside the gene matches. Germline values: CDR1 SGHVS, CDR2 FQNEAQ. CDR3 length equals 15 residues. 60 Vbeta and 13 Jbeta primers were used in PCR. Repertoires were generated with immunoSEQ multiplex PCR, while TCRdb's copy carries only in-frame clones and drops some. This table holds tens of thousands of clones, roughly 70% found once. The data originate from a study of cytomegalovirus exposure and HLA in healthy donors. General study findings and limits: Association of a missense DCLRE1C variant with TCR beta V- and J-gene trimming was reported in a later analysis.

The V gene is TRBV7-8, the J gene TRBJ2-4, with 12 nucleotides matching TRBD2. Sequencing used PBMCs. The TCR sequence derives from a woman aged 40-49 years in good health and CMV-seropositive. The CDR3 loop is CASSPSSGGEGIQYF. In DNA form, the CDR3 reads TGTGCCAGCAGCCCCTCTAGCGGGGGGGAAGGCATTCAGTACTTC.